The clone carrying this T cell receptor (beta chain) was recorded a few times. This specimen belongs to a study of T-cell memory formation after mild COVID-19. TCRdb reprocessed the 5' RACE reads with MiXCR, giving one entry per CDR3 protein. The sample holds approximately 100,000 distinct CDR3 sequences; roughly 25% are singletons and the top ten take roughly 41%. The clonotype originates from a man aged 18 to 29 who had mild COVID-19 (a few samples of this study predate the infection). Cell type and time point are not known. The sample taken for sequencing was PBMCs or a T cell subset sorted from them (not recorded which).

The DNA for the CDR3 is TGTGCCAGCAGCTACGGGACCTCCTACGAGCAGTACTTC. Translating gives CASSYGTSYEQYF. The rearrangement joins TRBV5-6 to TRBJ2-7, with D tentatively TRBD1 or TRBD2 (5 bases each). Germline CDR1 and CDR2: SGHDT and YYEEEE. This CDR3 has 13 residues. V was trimmed by 3 bases and J by 0 bases, leaving 7 bases between them.